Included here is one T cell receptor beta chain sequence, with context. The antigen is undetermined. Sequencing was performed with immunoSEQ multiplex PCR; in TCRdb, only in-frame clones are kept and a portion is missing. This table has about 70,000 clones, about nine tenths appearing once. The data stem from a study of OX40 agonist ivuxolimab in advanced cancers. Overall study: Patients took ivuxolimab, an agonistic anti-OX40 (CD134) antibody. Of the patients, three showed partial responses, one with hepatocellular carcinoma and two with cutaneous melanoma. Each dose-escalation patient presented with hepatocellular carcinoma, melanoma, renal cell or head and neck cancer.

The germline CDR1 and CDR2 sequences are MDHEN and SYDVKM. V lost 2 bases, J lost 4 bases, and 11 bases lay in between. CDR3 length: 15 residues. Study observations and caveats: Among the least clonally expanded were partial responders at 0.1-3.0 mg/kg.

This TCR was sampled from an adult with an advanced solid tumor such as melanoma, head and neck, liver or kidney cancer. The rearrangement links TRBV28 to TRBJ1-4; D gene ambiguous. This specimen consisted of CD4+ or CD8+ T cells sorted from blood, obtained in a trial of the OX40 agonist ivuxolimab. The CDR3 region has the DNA TGTGCCAGCAGTTTAGGACGCCTCCATAATGAAAAACTGTTTTTT. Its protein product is CASSLGRLHNEKLFF.